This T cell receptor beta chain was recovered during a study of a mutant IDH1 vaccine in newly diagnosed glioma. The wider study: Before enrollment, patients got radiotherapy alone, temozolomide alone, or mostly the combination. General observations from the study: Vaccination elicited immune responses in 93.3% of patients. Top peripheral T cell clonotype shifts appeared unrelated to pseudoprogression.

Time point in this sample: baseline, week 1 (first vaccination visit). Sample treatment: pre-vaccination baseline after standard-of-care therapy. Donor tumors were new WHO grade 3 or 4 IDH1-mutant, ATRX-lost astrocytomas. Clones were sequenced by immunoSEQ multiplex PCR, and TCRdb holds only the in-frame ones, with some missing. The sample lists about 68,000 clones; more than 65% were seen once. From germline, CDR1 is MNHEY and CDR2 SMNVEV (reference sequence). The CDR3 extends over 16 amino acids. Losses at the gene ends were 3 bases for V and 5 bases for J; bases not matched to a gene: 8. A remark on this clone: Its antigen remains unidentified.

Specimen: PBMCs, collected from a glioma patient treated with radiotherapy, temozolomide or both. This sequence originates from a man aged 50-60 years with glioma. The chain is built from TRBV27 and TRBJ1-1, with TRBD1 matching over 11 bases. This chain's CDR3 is CASSLIGQGARTEAFF. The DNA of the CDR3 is TGTGCCAGCAGTTTGATAGGACAGGGGGCGAGGACTGAAGCTTTCTTT.